These T cell receptor beta chains were read from a single sample in a study of CXCR3-negative and CXCR3-positive naive CD8 T cells. TCRdb re-called the 5' RACE reads and gives one entry per CDR3 protein, without DNA. The sample has 70,000 to 95,000 distinct CDR3 sequences. Sequencing was done on a sample of naive CXCR3- CD8+ T cells from blood. The receptors shown here come from a human donor in good health. Some clones in this sample may be carry-over from other donors' samples. The CDR3 runs from the conserved cysteine through the conserved F or W.

J gene | V gene | CDR3 protein
TRBJ2-1 | TRBV4-3 | CASSRWNRGSSYNEQFF
TRBJ2-3 | TRBV9 | CASSEEGTDTQYF
TRBJ2-3 | TRBV7-3 | CASSTKGQGITDTQYF
TRBJ2-5 | TRBV20-1 | CSDRGLETQYF
TRBJ1-4 | TRBV7-9 | CASSVIDRGPEKLFF
TRBJ2-2 | TRBV2 | CASSEVGQLTGELFF
TRBJ2-3 | TRBV28 | CASSGAGLNQSTDTQYF
TRBJ2-7 | TRBV29-1 | CSVDTDRGYEQYF
TRBJ1-4 | TRBV4-3 | CASSQDIGWANEKLFF
TRBJ1-1 | TRBV5-6 | CASSYNQNLEAFF
TRBJ1-4 | TRBV19 | CASRGPEKLFF
TRBJ2-7 | TRBV6-2/TRBV6-3 | CASSFLASYEQYF
TRBJ2-1 | TRBV5-1 | CASSLAVNEQFF
TRBJ1-1 | TRBV5-1 | CASSTRDRAAEAFF
TRBJ2-1 | TRBV10-2 | CASSESMGGSYNEQFF
TRBJ2-3 | TRBV4-1 | CASSRITSGTEDTQYF
TRBJ2-3 | TRBV7-2 | CASSLWGGDASTDTQYF
TRBJ2-3 | TRBV12-3/TRBV12-4 | CASSGRLAGGPMAPDTQYF
TRBJ2-1 | TRBV27 | CASSLSGGANEQFF
TRBJ1-1 | TRBV5-4 | CASSFGTGVPEAFF
TRBJ2-3 | TRBV29-1 | CSVSPGQGTPDPTDTQYF
TRBJ2-1 | TRBV29-1 | CSTPQGYNEQFF
TRBJ2-5 | TRBV12-3/TRBV12-4 | CASSFSPGGWVETQYF
TRBJ2-1 | TRBV11-1 | CASSLGVFGTGINEQFF
TRBJ2-1 | TRBV29-1 | CSVEPHLTSGSYNEQFF
TRBJ2-7 | TRBV14 | CASSNRDTYEQYF
TRBJ2-7 | TRBV5-1 | CASSLEASAVYYEQYF
TRBJ2-3 | TRBV28 | CASDFRGADTQYF
TRBJ2-1 | TRBV24-1 | CATSDGVGEILGEQFF
TRBJ2-7 | TRBV27 | CASSFNNIGYEQYF
TRBJ2-7 | TRBV20-1 | CSARVRADYEQYF
TRBJ2-1 | TRBV2 | CASSESPGGKSNEQFF
TRBJ1-1 | TRBV7-9 | CASSLGRATEAFF
TRBJ2-7 | TRBV28 | CASSLISSSYEQYF
TRBJ2-3 | TRBV2 | CASSESGTSGMSDTQYF
TRBJ2-1 | TRBV9 | CASSGLRYNEQFF
TRBJ1-1 | TRBV4-1 | CASSQDWGANTEAFF
TRBJ2-5 | TRBV7-9 | CASSPNRDPEETQYF
TRBJ2-5 | TRBV12-3/TRBV12-4 | CASSSSQYQETQYF
TRBJ1-6 | TRBV19 | CASGQGNSPLHF
TRBJ2-1 | TRBV20-1 | CSASAENEQFF
TRBJ2-7 | TRBV7-9 | CASSLGGFHEQYF
TRBJ2-2 | TRBV7-8 | CASSSKSPPTGELFF
TRBJ2-1 | TRBV15 | CATSRGVAGGDNEQFF
TRBJ2-6 | TRBV14 | CASSQMASGANVLTF
TRBJ2-3 | TRBV6-2/TRBV6-3 | CASSYLRPSGEADTQYF
TRBJ1-5 | TRBV12-3/TRBV12-4 | CASSPWGVGSNQPQHF
TRBJ2-2 | TRBV4-1 | CASSLTLGFGELFF
TRBJ2-7 | TRBV28 | CASSLGRGHEQYF
TRBJ2-7 | TRBV7-3 | CASSLTGGGGYEQYF
TRBJ1-1 | TRBV9 | CASSPHPAGPEAFF
TRBJ2-5 | TRBV21-1 | CASSKGTGVEQETQYF